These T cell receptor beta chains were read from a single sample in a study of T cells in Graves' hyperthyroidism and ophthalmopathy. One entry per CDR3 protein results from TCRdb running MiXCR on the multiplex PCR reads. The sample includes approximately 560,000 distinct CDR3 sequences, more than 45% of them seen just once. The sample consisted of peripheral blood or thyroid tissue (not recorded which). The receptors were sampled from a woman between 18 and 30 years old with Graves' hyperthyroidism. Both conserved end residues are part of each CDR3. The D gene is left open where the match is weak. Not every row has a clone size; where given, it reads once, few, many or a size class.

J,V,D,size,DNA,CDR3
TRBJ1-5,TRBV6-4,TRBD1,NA,TGTGCCAGCAGTAGACCGGGACAGGGGTTTCAGCCCCAGCATTTT,CASSRPGQGFQPQHF
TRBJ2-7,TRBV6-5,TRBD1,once,TGTGCCAGCAGTTACTCGAGTGGACAGGGGGCCTACGAGCAGTACTTC,CASSYSSGQGAYEQYF
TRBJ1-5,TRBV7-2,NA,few,TGTGCCAGCAGCCACCTGGGGGGGGCCGCTCAGCCCCAGCATTTT,CASSHLGGAAQPQHF
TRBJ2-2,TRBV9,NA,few,TGTGCCAGCAGCGTAGGGGGCTCCGGGGAGCTGTTTTTT,CASSVGGSGELFF
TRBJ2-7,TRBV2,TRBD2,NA,TGTGCCAGCAGTTACGCTAGCGGAGACCTTTGGCACGAGCAGTACTTC,CASSYASGDLWHEQYF
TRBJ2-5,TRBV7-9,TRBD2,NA,TGTGCCAACAGCCAGGGACTAGCGGGACCTACATCGCAAGAGACCCAGTACTTC,CANSQGLAGPTSQETQYF
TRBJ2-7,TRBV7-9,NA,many,TGTGCCAGCAGGGCAGGTAGTGTCTCCGAGCAGTACTTC,CASRAGSVSEQYF
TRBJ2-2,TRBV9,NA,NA,TGTGCCAGCAGCGTATGGGGCTCGAACACCGGGGAGCTGTTTTTT,CASSVWGSNTGELFF
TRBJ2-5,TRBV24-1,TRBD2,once,TGTGCCACCAGTGGGCGACTAGCGGCAGAAGAGACCCAGTACTTC,CATSGRLAAEETQYF
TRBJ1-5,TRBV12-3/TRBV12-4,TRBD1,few,TGTGCCAGCAGTTCCCGTGGACAGGGGTACAATCAGCCCCAGCATTTT,CASSSRGQGYNQPQHF
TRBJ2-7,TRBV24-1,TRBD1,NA,TGTGCCACCAGTGGCGTGACAGGGGAAAGCTACAATGAGCAGTACTTC,CATSGVTGESYNEQYF
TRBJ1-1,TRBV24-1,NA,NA,TGTGCCAGCAGTGAACAGGCTAACACTGAAGCTTTCTTT,CASSEQANTEAFF
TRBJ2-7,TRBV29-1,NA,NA,TGCAGCGAGGAGGGGAAGGCATACGAGCAGTACTTC,CSEEGKAYEQYF
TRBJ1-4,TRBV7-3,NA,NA,TGTGCCAGCAGCTTTATCAAGAACAGTGGAGGAAAACTGTTTTTT,CASSFIKNSGGKLFF
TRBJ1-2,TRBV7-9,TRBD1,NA,TGTGCCAGCAGCTTAGCCCTGGGACAGGGGATCTATGGCTACACCTTC,CASSLALGQGIYGYTF
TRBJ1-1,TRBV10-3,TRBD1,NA,TGTGCCAGCAGACGGAGACAGGGCGGGGGTCTTAACACTGAAGCTTTCTTT,CASRRRQGGGLNTEAFF
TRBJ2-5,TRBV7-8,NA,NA,TGTGCCAGCAGCTTAGGAGGGATACTGTACTTC,CASSLGGILYF
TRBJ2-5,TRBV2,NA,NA,TGTGCCAGCCCACCACCGCGGGCAGGCCCGTTGGAGACCCAGTACTTC,CASPPPRAGPLETQYF
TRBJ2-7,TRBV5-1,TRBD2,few,TGCGCCAGCAGCTTGGAAGGGGAGGGGTGGTACGAGCAGTACTTC,CASSLEGEGWYEQYF
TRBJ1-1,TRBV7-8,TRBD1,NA,TGTGCCAGCAGCTTAGGGGGACAGGGCCGGGTCGACACTGAAGCTTTCTTT,CASSLGGQGRVDTEAFF
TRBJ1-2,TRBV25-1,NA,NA,TGTGCCAGCTCAAGCGACGGGACGGATGGCTACACCTTC,CASSSDGTDGYTF
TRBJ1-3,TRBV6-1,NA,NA,TGTGCCAGCAGTAGGGGGACCTCTGGAAACACCATATATTTT,CASSRGTSGNTIYF
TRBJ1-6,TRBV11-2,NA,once,TGTGCCAGCAGCTTGGGCAGGGGTCCTTCCTATAATTCACCCCTCCACTTT,CASSLGRGPSYNSPLHF
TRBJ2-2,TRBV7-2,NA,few,TGTGCCAGCAGCCCCGGCGGGACCGGGGAGCTGTTTTTT,CASSPGGTGELFF
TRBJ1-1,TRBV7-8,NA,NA,TGTGCCAGTTCCCGGGGGGGCCCGAACACTGAAGCTTTCTTT,CASSRGGPNTEAFF
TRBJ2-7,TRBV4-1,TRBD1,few,TGCGCCAGCAGCCATTCCGGGACAGCCTACGAGCAGTACTTC,CASSHSGTAYEQYF
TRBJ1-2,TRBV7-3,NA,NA,TGTGCCAGCAGCTTCTCCCCCAGGGGTAACTATGGCTACACCTTC,CASSFSPRGNYGYTF
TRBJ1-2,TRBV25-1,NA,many,TGTGCCAGCAGTGAATATGGGGATAACTATGGCTACACCTTC,CASSEYGDNYGYTF
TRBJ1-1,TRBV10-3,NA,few,TGTGCCGGCAGCAAAGGGAACACTGAAGCTTTCTTT,CAGSKGNTEAFF
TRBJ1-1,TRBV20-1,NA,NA,TGCAGTGCCAAACGACTTGCCTGGGACACTGAAGCTTTCTTT,CSAKRLAWDTEAFF
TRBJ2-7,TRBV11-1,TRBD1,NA,TGTGCCAGCAGCTCTCAGAAGGGACAGGGTATGGACGAGCAGTACTTC,CASSSQKGQGMDEQYF
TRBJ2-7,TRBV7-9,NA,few,TGTGCCAGCAGCTTAGGAACCGGGACCCCGGCGTCCGACGAGCAGTACTTC,CASSLGTGTPASDEQYF
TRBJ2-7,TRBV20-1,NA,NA,TGCAGTGCCCAAAGAGGGAGCAAAAGCGAGCAGTACTTC,CSAQRGSKSEQYF
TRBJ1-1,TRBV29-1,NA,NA,TGCAGCGTTGTTCGTACAATGACTAAAGCTTTCTTT,CSVVRTMTKAFF
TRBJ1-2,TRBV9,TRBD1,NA,TGTGCCAGCAGCGTAAGGGACAGGGACTATGGCTACACCTTC,CASSVRDRDYGYTF
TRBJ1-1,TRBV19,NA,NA,TGTGCCAGTAGTACAGGGAGCCCCTCTGAAGCTTTCTTT,CASSTGSPSEAFF
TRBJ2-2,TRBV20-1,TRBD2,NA,TGCAGTGCTAGAGATTTTGGGGGGGGCACCGGGGAGCTGTTTTTT,CSARDFGGGTGELFF
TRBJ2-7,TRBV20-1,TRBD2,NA,TGCACTGGACTAGCGGGAGACGAGCAGTACTTC,CTGLAGDEQYF
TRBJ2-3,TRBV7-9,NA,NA,TGTGCCAGCAGCTTATCCCAGGCACCAGATACGCAGTATTTT,CASSLSQAPDTQYF
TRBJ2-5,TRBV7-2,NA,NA,TGTGCCAGCAGCTCTACGGGTCCTTGGCAAGAGACCCAGTACTTC,CASSSTGPWQETQYF
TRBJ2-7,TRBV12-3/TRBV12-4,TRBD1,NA,TGTGCCAGCAGACAGGGGTCGCGGTACGAGCAGTACTTC,CASRQGSRYEQYF
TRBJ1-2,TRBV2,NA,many,TGTGCCAGCGGGCCACGATATGGCTACACCTTC,CASGPRYGYTF